The 25 T cell receptor beta chains given below trace back to one sample, sequenced in a study of CD8 T cells in Susac syndrome. Random hexamers were used to reverse transcribe an amount of about 0.45 to 1 ug RNA. MiXCR, applied by TCRdb to the immunoSEQ multiplex PCR reads, yields one record per CDR3 protein. The profile shows 210,000 or so distinct CDR3 sequences, approximately 90% of them singletons. Sequenced input: CD8+ T cells from PBMCs. All receptors derive from a human donor with multiple sclerosis.

The chain combines TRBV5-6 with TRBJ1-3; 7 nucleotides agree with TRBD1. CDR1 and CDR2 (germline): SGHDT, YYEEEE. The CDR3 has 14 residues. Trimming removed 4 bases from V and 4 bases from J; junction bases left unmatched: 5. The chain's CDR3 is CASSPTGVGNTIYF. CDR3 DNA sequence: TGTGCCAGCAGCCCAACAGGGGTCGGAAACACCATATATTTT.

The chain combines TRBV3-1 with TRBJ2-5; a weak D match, TRBD2 (6 bases). The germline gives CDR1 LGHDT, CDR2 YNNKEL (reference sequence). The CDR3 is 17 residues long. V dropped 0 bases and J dropped 2 bases, with 16 bases sitting between them. The CDR3 is CASSQDRGGPEQETQYF. The CDR3 DNA reads TGTGCCAGCAGCCAAGATCGAGGAGGGCCGGAGCAAGAGACCCAGTACTTC.

The V gene is TRBV29-1, the J gene TRBJ1-4; D gene ambiguous. V lost 6 bases to trimming and J lost 8 bases, with 13 bases between them. The length of the CDR3 is 12 residues. The germline gives CDR1 SQVTM, CDR2 ANQGSEA. CDR3 bases: TGCAGCGTCCAGCGGTTGGGCGAAAAACTGTTTTTT. This sequence encodes CSVQRLGEKLFF.

The chain has TRBV20-1 and TRBJ2-3; no definite D call. Germline CDR1 and CDR2: DFQATT and SNEGSKA (reference sequence). This CDR3 is 16 amino acids long. V lost 5 bases and J lost 1, with 19 bases in between. The CDR3 is CSAGPLGSSGTDTQYF. The CDR3 DNA follows: TGCAGTGCTGGACCCCTGGGGTCCAGCGGCACAGATACGCAGTATTTT.

J is TRBJ1-4 and V is TRBV30; the D gene is possibly TRBD1 (5 bases). The CDR3 has 12 amino acids. Germline CDR1 is GTSNPN and CDR2 is SVGIG (reference sequence). V lost 1 base to trimming and J lost 8 bases, with 8 bases between them. CDR3 coding DNA: TGTGCCTGGAGTGAGGGGAGGGAAAAACTGTTTTTT. Translated, it gives CAWSEGREKLFF.

This sequence joins TRBV7-9 and TRBJ1-1, with TRBD1 matching over 8 bases. V lost 5 bases, J lost 10 bases, and 9 bases stayed unmatched. The CDR3 covers 13 residues. From germline, CDR1 is SEHNR and CDR2 FQNEAQ (reference sequence). The CDR3 is CASSNWGQAGAFF. The CDR3 DNA reads as TGTGCCAGCAGCAATTGGGGACAGGCGGGAGCTTTCTTT.

The rearrangement links TRBV6-2 or TRBV6-3 to TRBJ1-2, with D hard to call. The CDR3 is 11 residues long. V was pared by 2 bases and J by 7 bases, with 5 bases between. The V gene's germline CDR1 is MNHEY and CDR2 SVGEGT. The CDR3 is CASSYPSGYTF. The CDR3 nucleotides are TGTGCCAGCAGTTACCCCTCTGGCTACACCTTC.

The gene calls are TRBV7-8 and TRBJ1-1; 7 bases fit TRBD1. Trimming cost V 4 bases and J 1 base; bases outside gene matches: 6. CDR3 size: 15 residues. Germline CDR1 and CDR2: SGHVS and FQNEAQ. The CDR3 protein is CASSSTGTANTEAFF. The CDR3, as DNA: TGTGCCAGCAGCTCGACCGGGACAGCGAACACTGAAGCTTTCTTT.

The rearrangement links TRBV7-9 to TRBJ2-4; 7 bases agree with TRBD2. J lost 6 bases, V lost 5 bases, and 10 bases had no gene match. There are 15 residues in the CDR3. Germline lookup yields CDR1 SEHNR and CDR2 FQNEAQ (reference sequence). The CDR3 is CASSRYSLAANIQYF. DNA for the CDR3: TGTGCCAGCAGCCGCTATTCCCTAGCGGCAAACATTCAGTACTTC. The full variable domain, with the rest looked up from reference TRBV7-9 and TRBJ2-4, is DTGVSQNPRHKITKRGQNVTFRCDPISEHNRLYWYRQTLGQGPEFLTYFQNEAQLEKSRLLSDRFSAERPKGSFSTLEIQRTEQGDSAMYLCASSRYSLAANIQYFGAGTRLSVL.

The V and J genes are TRBV7-9 and TRBJ2-7; TRBD2 matches 7 bases. The germline CDR1 and CDR2 sequences are SEHNR and FQNEAQ (reference sequence). The CDR3 has 15 amino acids. Trimming removed 6 bases from V and 9 bases from J; junction bases left unmatched: 17. DNA of the CDR3: TGTGCCAGCAGGCCCACCGGGCCCCTAGGGGAGGGGCAGTACTTC. It yields the protein CASRPTGPLGEGQYF.

The chain joins TRBV7-6 to TRBJ2-5; no reliable D call. This CDR3 comprises 14 residues. The germline V gene encodes CDR1 SGHVS and CDR2 FNYEAQ. V was clipped by 4 bases and J by 1 base, with 10 bases between them. The CDR3 reads CASSSPEIQETQYF. In DNA form, the CDR3 reads TGTGCCAGCAGCTCTCCAGAGATCCAAGAGACCCAGTACTTC.

J is TRBJ1-1 and V is TRBV6-5; no definite D call. CDR3 length: 13 residues. Germline assignment: CDR1 MNHEY and CDR2 SVGAGI. Trimming removed 6 bases from V and 4 bases from J, with 12 bases in between. CDR3 nucleotides: TGTGCCAGCAGGGGCTTTAAGGGCACTGAAGCTTTCTTT. This gives the protein CASRGFKGTEAFF.

The chain links TRBV11-2 to TRBJ1-2; 7 bases map to TRBD1. This CDR3 spans 13 amino acids. In germline, CDR1 is SGHAT, CDR2 FQNNGV. After removal of 3 bases from V and 8 bases from J, the junction contained 6 bases not matched to a gene. This CDR3 reads CASSLVQGVGYTF. The DNA of the CDR3 is TGTGCCAGCAGCTTGGTCCAGGGGGTGGGCTACACCTTC.

The chain carries TRBV6-5 and TRBJ2-5; no definite D call. V was pared by 0 bases and J by 7 bases, with 12 bases between. Germline V lookup: CDR1 MNHEY, CDR2 SVGAGI. This CDR3 has 14 residues. The CDR3 DNA is TGTGCCAGCAGTTACTCGAACTACCAGTGGACCCAGTACTTC. This sequence encodes CASSYSNYQWTQYF.

The V gene is TRBV30, the J gene TRBJ1-2, with 9 bases identical to TRBD1. Germline lookup yields CDR1 GTSNPN and CDR2 SVGIG (reference sequence). This CDR3 is built from 17 residues. Trimming at V came to 1 base and at J to 3 bases, leaving 12 bases not matched to a gene. CDR3 bases: TGTGCCTGGAGTGATTACAGGGGGCGATCCGTCGACTATGGCTACACCTTC. Translation: CAWSDYRGRSVDYGYTF.

The chain uses TRBV12-3 or TRBV12-4 and TRBJ1-5; D is perhaps TRBD1 (5 bases). This CDR3 region has 14 residues. V lost 3 bases and J lost 3, with 9 bases in between. DNA of the CDR3: TGTGCCAGCAGTTTTGGGGGTGCCAATCAGCCCCAGCATTTT. Amino acid sequence: CASSFGGANQPQHF.

The chain combines TRBV20-1 with TRBJ2-3, with TRBD2 as a possible D gene (5 bases). V was shortened by 2 bases and J by 10 bases, with 10 bases between the two germline ends. Per germline, CDR1 DFQATT and CDR2 SNEGSKA (reference sequence). The CDR3 loop spans 11 amino acids. As DNA, the CDR3 is TGCAGTGCTAGAAGCCTAGCCGCGCAGTATTTT. This translates into CSARSLAAQYF.

For the CDR3, the DNA is TGTGCCAGCAGCGGATGGACTAGCGGGGGGTTCACAGATACGCAGTATTTT. Its protein product is CASSGWTSGGFTDTQYF. The chain links TRBV27 to TRBJ2-3; 14 bases fit TRBD2. Germline lookup yields CDR1 MNHEY and CDR2 SMNVEV (reference sequence). The V gene end was trimmed by 6 bases and the J gene end by 2 bases; junction bases not matched to a gene: 7. The CDR3 is 17 residues long.

The V gene is TRBV15, the J gene TRBJ1-4; D might be TRBD1 (5 bases). Germline values: CDR1 LNHNV, CDR2 YYDKDF (reference sequence). V lost 5 bases to trimming and J lost 0 bases, with 10 bases between them. CDR3 length: 15 residues. The CDR3 sequence: CATSEEGTTNEKLFF. CDR3 coding DNA: TGTGCCACCAGCGAGGAGGGGACAACTAATGAAAAACTGTTTTTT.

The chain is built from TRBV9 and TRBJ2-4; D remains ambiguous. The V gene's germline CDR1 is SGDLS and CDR2 YYNGEE. Between the trimmed V and J ends, which lost 4 bases and 15 bases, there was a span of 14 bases. This CDR3 is built from 11 residues. The CDR3 nucleotides read TGTGCCAGCAGCCCCCCTATCCCCCCGTACTTC. This codes for CASSPPIPPYF.

This clonotype came up once. J is TRBJ2-7 and V is TRBV7-9, with TRBD2 identical over 7 bases. Germline V lookup: CDR1 SEHNR, CDR2 FQNEAQ (reference sequence). The CDR3 consists of 14 residues. V dropped 5 bases and J dropped 1; count of bases not matched to a gene: 5. The chain's CDR3 is CASSPRDYSYEQYF. CDR3 nucleotide sequence: TGTGCCAGCAGCCCTAGGGACTATTCCTACGAGCAGTACTTC. Full variable domain (remainder filled in from reference TRBV7-9 and TRBJ2-7): DTGVSQNPRHKITKRGQNVTFRCDPISEHNRLYWYRQTLGQGPEFLTYFQNEAQLEKSRLLSDRFSAERPKGSFSTLEIQRTEQGDSAMYLCASSPRDYSYEQYFGPGTRLTVT.

V gene TRBV6-1 combines with J gene TRBJ2-2; D may be TRBD1 (5 bases). Germline lookup yields CDR1 MNHNS and CDR2 SASEGT. V was shortened by 4 bases and J by 6 bases, with 6 bases between the two germline ends. CDR3 size: 12 residues. Here the CDR3 DNA reads TGTGCCAGCAGTGGACAGTCCGGGGAGCTGTTTTTT. Residues: CASSGQSGELFF.

J is TRBJ2-1 and V is TRBV6-2 or TRBV6-3; D is unclear. V shed 4 bases and J shed 4 bases, with 17 bases lying between them. In germline, CDR1 is MNHEY, CDR2 SVGEGT. The CDR3 loop spans 16 amino acids. DNA of the CDR3: TGTGCCAGCAGTTCATTATCCGGACCAAATTACAATGAGCAGTTCTTC. Its translation: CASSSLSGPNYNEQFF.

This clonotype was seen a handful of times. The chain recombines TRBV11-3 with TRBJ2-2; D uncertain. Per the germline V gene, CDR1 is SGHNT and CDR2 is YENEEA. The CDR3 consists of 13 residues. The V gene lost 8 bases and the J gene lost 4 bases, with 11 bases spanning the gap. DNA for the CDR3: TGTGCCAGCCGGGTCCGAGGCACCGGGGAGCTGTTTTTT. Residues: CASRVRGTGELFF.

The chain carries TRBV2 and TRBJ2-3; 9 bases fit TRBD1. Germline loops: CDR1 SNHLY, CDR2 FYNNEI. The J segment lost 6 bases and the V segment lost 8 bases, leaving 9 bases of the junction unmatched. This CDR3 is 14 amino acids long. Here the CDR3 reads CASAGTGNVDTQYF. The CDR3 DNA reads as TGTGCCAGCGCCGGGACAGGGAACGTTGATACGCAGTATTTT. The entire variable domain, with the rest obtained from reference TRBV2 and TRBJ2-3, is as follows: EPEVTQTPSHQVTQMGQEVILRCVPISNHLYFYWYRQILGQKVEFLVSFYNNEISEKSEIFDDQFSVERPDGSNFTLKIRSTKLEDSAMYFCASAGTGNVDTQYFGPGTRLTVL.